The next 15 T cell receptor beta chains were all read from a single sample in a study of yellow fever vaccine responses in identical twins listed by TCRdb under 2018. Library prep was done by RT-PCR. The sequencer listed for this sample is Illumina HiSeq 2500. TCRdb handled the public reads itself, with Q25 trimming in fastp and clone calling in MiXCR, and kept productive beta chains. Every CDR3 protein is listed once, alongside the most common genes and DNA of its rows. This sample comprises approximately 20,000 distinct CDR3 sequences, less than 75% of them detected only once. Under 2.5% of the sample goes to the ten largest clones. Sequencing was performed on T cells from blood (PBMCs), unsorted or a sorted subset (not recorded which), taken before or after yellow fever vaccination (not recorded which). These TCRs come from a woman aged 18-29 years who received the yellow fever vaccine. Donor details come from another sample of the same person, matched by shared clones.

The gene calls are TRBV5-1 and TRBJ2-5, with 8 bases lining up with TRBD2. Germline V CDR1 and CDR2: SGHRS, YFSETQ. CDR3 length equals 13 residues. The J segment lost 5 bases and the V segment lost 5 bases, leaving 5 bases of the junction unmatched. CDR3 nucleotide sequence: TGCGCCAGCAGTCCGGGACTAGGGGAGACCCAGTACTTC. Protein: CASSPGLGETQYF.

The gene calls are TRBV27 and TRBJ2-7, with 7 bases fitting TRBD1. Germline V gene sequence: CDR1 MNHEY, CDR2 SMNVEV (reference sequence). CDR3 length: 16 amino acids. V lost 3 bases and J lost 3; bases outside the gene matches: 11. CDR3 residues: CASSFSQGFGGYEQYF. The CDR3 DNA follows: TGTGCCAGCAGTTTTTCACAGGGGTTTGGAGGCTACGAGCAGTACTTC.

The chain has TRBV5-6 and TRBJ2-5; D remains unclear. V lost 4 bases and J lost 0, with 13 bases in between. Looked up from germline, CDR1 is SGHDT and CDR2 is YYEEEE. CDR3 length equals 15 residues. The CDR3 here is CASSPEKANQETQYF. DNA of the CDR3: TGTGCCAGCAGCCCCGAAAAGGCGAACCAAGAGACCCAGTACTTC.

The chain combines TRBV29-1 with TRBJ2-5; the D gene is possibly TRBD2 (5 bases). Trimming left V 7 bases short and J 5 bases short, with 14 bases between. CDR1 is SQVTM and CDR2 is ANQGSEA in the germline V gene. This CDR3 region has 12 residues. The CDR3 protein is CSATGIPETQYF. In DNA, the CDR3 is TGCAGCGCCACGGGAATTCCGGAGACCCAGTACTTC.

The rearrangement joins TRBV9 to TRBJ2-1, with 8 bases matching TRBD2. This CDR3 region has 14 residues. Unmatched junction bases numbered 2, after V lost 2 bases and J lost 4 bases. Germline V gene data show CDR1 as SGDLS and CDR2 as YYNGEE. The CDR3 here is CASSVRGGYNEQFF. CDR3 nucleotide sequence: TGTGCCAGCAGCGTCCGCGGGGGGTACAATGAGCAGTTCTTC.

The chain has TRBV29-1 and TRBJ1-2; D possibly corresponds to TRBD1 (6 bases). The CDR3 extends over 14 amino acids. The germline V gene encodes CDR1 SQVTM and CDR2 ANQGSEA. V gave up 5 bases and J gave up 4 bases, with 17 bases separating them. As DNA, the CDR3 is TGCAGCGTTCCCGGGGGCAGCCGGGGCTATGGCTACACCTTC. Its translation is CSVPGGSRGYGYTF.

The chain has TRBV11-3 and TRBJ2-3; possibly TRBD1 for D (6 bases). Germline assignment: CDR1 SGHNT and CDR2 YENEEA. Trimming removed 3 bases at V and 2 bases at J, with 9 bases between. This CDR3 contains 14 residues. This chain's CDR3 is CASSLGTNTDTQYF. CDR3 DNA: TGTGCCAGCAGCTTGGGGACAAACACAGATACGCAGTATTTT.

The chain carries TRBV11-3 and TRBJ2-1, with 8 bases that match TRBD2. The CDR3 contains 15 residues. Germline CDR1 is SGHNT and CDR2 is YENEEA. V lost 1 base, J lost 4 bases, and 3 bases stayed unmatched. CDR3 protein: CASSLVGTSYNEQFF. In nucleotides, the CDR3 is TGTGCCAGCAGCTTAGTTGGGACTAGTTACAATGAGCAGTTCTTC.

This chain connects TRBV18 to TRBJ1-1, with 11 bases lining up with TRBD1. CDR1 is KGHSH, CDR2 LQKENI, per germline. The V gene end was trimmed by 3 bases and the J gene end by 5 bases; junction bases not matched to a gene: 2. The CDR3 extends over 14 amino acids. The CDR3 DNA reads TGTGCCAGCTCACCGGGACAGGGGGGAACTGAAGCTTTCTTT. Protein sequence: CASSPGQGGTEAFF.

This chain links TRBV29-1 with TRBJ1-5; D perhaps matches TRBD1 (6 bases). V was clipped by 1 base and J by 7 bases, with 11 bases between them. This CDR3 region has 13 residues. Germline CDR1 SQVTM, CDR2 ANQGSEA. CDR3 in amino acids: CSVEGGGGQPQHF. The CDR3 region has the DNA TGCAGCGTTGAAGGAGGGGGAGGGCAGCCCCAGCATTTT.

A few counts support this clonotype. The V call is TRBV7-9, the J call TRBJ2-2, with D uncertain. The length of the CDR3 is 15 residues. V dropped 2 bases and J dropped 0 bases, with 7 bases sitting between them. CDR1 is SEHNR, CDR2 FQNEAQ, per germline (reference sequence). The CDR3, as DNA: TGTGCCAGCAGCTTAATCAACGCGAACACCGGGGAGCTGTTTTTT. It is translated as CASSLINANTGELFF.

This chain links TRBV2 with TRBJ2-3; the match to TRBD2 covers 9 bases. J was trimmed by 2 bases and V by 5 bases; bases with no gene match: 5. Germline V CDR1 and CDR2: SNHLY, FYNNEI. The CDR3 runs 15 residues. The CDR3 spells CASSRSGGNTDTQYF. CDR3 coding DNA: TGTGCCAGCAGTCGTAGCGGGGGAAACACAGATACGCAGTATTTT.

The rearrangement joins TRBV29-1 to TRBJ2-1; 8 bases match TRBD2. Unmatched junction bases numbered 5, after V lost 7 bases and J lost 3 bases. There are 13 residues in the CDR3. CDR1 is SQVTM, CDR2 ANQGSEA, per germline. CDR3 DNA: TGCAGCGCCGCGGGACTAGGCTACAATGAGCAGTTCTTC. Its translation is CSAAGLGYNEQFF.

DNA of the CDR3: TGCAGCGTTGACGACTACAATGAGCAGTTCTTC. It translates to CSVDDYNEQFF. This chain uses TRBV29-1 with TRBJ2-1; D ambiguous. The V gene lost 3 bases and the J gene lost 3 bases, with 3 bases spanning the gap. This CDR3 spans 11 amino acids. CDR1 and CDR2 (germline): SQVTM, ANQGSEA.

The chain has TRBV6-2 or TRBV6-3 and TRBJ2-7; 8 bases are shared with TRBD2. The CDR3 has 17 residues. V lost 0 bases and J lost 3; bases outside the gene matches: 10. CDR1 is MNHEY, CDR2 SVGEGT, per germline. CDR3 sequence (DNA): TGTGCCAGCAGTTACTCTACTTTAGCGGGATCTTTCTACGAGCAGTACTTC. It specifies CASSYSTLAGSFYEQYF.